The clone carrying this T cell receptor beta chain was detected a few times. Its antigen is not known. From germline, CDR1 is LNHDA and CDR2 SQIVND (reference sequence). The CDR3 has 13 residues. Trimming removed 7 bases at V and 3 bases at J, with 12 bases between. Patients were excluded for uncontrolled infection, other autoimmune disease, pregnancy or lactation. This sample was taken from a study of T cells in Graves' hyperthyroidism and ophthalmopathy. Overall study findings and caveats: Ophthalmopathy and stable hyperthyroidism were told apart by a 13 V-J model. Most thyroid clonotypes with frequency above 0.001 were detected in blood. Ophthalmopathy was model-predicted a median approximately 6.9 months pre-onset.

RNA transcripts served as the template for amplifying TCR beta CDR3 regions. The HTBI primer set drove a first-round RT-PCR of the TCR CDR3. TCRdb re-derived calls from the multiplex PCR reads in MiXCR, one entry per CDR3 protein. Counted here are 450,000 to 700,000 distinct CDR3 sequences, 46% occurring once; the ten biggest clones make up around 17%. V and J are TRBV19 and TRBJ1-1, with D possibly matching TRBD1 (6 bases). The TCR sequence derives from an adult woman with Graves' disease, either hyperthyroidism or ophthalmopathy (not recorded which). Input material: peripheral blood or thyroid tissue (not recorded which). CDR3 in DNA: TGTGCCAGTATCAATGAGGGGGACACTGAAGCTTTCTTT. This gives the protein CASINEGDTEAFF.